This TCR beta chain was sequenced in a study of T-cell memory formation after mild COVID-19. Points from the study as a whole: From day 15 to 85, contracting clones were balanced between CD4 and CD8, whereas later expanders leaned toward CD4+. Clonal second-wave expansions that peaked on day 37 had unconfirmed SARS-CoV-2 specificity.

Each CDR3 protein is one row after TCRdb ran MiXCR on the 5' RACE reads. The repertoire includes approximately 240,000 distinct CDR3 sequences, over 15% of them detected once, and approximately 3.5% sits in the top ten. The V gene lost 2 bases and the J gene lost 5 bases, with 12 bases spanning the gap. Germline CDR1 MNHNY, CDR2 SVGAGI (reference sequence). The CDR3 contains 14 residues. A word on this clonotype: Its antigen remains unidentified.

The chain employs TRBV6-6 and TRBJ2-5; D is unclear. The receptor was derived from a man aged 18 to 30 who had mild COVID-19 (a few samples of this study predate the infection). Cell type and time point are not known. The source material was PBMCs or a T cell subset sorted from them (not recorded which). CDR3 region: CASSYTGSSETQYF. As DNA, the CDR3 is TGTGCCAGCAGTTACACCGGGTCGTCCGAGACCCAGTACTTC.